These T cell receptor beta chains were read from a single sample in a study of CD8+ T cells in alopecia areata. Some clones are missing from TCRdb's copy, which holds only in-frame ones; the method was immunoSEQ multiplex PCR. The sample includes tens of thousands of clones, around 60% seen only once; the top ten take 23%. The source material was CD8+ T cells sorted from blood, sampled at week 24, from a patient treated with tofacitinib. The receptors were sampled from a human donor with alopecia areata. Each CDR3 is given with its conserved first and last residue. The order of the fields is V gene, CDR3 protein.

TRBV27	CASSSTGTEQYF
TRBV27	CASSFSGSYEQYF
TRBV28	CASSFPGTSYEQYF
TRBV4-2	CASSYPEYSGRNTGELFF
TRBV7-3	CASSYRQGQETQYF
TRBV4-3	CASSQDTSASNQPQHF
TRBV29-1	CSVDPPTGPFNTEAFF
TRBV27	CASSPDRGGTGELFF
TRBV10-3	CAISESGGTYEQYF
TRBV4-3	CASSQGDGGSGANVLTF
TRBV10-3	CVIIGTGNTEAFF
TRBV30	CAWSVDRVSQNTEAFF
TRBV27	CASRGLGSYEQYF
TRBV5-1	CASSLLSGNEQYF
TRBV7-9	CASSWDSQAFF
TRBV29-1	CSVGGADENTEAFF
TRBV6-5	CASTSGGLGYTF
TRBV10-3	CAISGQGVRTEAFF
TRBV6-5	CASSLDLLSNYGYTF
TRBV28	CASSFRIQETQYF
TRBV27	CASSLISGQGTGELFF
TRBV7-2	CASSLGAPYGYTF
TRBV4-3	CASSQVPGFNEQYF
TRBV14	CASSHSTGLYGYTF
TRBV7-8	CASSSPWTDSYEQYF
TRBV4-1	CASSQEGTSGSSQTQYF
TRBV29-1	CSVLQGMNTEAFF
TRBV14	CASSQDPSNTGELFF
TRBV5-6	CASSQRQGTGELFF
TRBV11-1	CASSLTPSGVLKELFF
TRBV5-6	CASSYRRVDSPETQYF
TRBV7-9	CASSALDRAISGANVLTF
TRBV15	CATSRSLAGGFSNQNEQFF
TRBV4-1	CASSLRMNTEAFF
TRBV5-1	CASSSDSNSEAFF
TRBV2	CASSDLLRDSTDTQYF
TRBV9	CASSARTGGANNEQFF
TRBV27	CASSGGANTGELFF
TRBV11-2	CASSLDHSTDTQYF
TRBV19	CASSMGRYEQYF
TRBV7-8	CASSQGTSGILETQYF
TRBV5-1	CASSPQEGAVTEAFF
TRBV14	CASSQTWTGANYGYTF
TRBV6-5	CASSPLAGGLYEQYF
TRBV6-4	CASSEKAGDYNEQFF
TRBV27	CASSSWVASYNEQFF
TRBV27	CASSLSGGRYEQYF
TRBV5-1	CASSPGLAPVYEQYF
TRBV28	CASSLLAGTGGYEQYF
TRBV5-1	CASSAGWDTGELFF
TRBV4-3	CASSQDRTVNTEAFF